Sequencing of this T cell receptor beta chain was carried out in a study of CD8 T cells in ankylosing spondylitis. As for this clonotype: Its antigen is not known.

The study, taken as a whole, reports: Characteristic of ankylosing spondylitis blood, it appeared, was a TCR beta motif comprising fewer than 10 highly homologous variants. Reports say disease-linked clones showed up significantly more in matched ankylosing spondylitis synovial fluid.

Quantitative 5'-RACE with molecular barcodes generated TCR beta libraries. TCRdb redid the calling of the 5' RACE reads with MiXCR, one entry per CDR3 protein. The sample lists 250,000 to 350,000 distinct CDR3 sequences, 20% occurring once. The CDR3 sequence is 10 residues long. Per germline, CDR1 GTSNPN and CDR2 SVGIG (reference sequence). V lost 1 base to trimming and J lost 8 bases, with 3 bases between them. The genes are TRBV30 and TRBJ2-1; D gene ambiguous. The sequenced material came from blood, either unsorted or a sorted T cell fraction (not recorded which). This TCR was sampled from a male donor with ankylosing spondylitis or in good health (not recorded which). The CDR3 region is CAWSGDEQFF. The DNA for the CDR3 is TGTGCCTGGAGTGGCGATGAGCAGTTCTTC. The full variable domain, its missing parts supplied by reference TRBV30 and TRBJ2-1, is SQTIHQWPATLVQPVGSPLSLECTVEGTSNPNLYWYRQAAGRGLQLLFYSVGIGQISSEVPQNLSASRPQDRQFILSSKKLLLSDSGFYLCAWSGDEQFFGPGTRLTVL.